This T cell receptor beta chain derives from a study of CD8 T cells in ankylosing spondylitis. Study observations and caveats: What appeared characteristic of ankylosing spondylitis blood was a TCR beta motif of eight highly homologous variants. Reported data indicate significant enrichment of disease-linked clones within matched ankylosing spondylitis synovial fluid. Those disease-linked clones were CD8+; they were also relatively rare in peripheral blood.

Germline CDR1 reads SGHAT; CDR2 reads FQNNGV. The CDR3 extends over 12 amino acids. Trimming pared 3 bases from V and 5 bases from J, leaving 6 bases between. Quantitative barcoded 5'-RACE was used to prepare TCR beta libraries. One entry per CDR3 protein, called by TCRdb with MiXCR from the 5' RACE reads. The data hold some 240,000 distinct CDR3 sequences, with 15% to 20% observed a single time. This clonotype occurred many times. Its cognate antigen is unknown. The sample was blood, either unsorted or a sorted T cell fraction (not recorded which). This receptor was taken from a male donor with ankylosing spondylitis or in good health (not recorded which). J is TRBJ2-3 and V is TRBV11-2; D is unresolved. The chain's CDR3 is CASSLPRDTQYF. CDR3 sequence (DNA): TGTGCCAGCAGCTTGCCGCGAGATACGCAGTATTTT.